These T cell receptor beta chains were read from a single sample in a study of blood T cell repertoires in COVID-19. Repertoires were generated with immunoSEQ multiplex PCR, while TCRdb's copy carries only in-frame clones and drops some. Of more than 200,000 clones listed, about 88% were seen once; the top ten hold roughly 1.9%. Sequencing was performed on peripheral blood. The receptors shown here come from a man younger than 45 with active or convalescent COVID-19. Both conserved end residues are trimmed from each CDR3. Size is stated for part of the rows, as once, few or many counts, or as a class when the clone is expanded.

abundance	v_gene	j_gene	CDR3aa
NA	TRBV10-1	TRBJ1-2	ASSDDRRSGYT
NA	TRBV7-8	TRBJ1-5	ASSLALGRDQPQH
once	TRBV7-2	TRBJ2-5	ASSLSHSQETQY
few	TRBV29-1	TRBJ2-2	SVIYTGRNTNTGELF
NA	TRBV9	TRBJ1-2	ASSVDLSGQNYGYT
NA	TRBV21-1	TRBJ2-4	ASSCTCLGAKNIQY
NA	TRBV5-1	TRBJ2-1	ASRAGGSYNEQF
NA	TRBV5-6	TRBJ1-1	ASSLQGTEAF
NA	TRBV13	TRBJ1-2	ASSTGHPYYGYT
NA	TRBV5-1	TRBJ1-1	ASSLDYRDIGYTEAF
NA	TRBV5-1	TRBJ1-2	ASSLTGVGYGYT
few	TRBV11-2	TRBJ2-7	ASSQPGVGYEQY
NA	TRBV3-1/TRBV3-2	TRBJ2-1	ASSQGRPHGGNEQF
NA	TRBV3-1/TRBV3-2	TRBJ1-1	ASSQEDNEAF
NA	TRBV11-2	TRBJ1-2	ASTGQSNYGYT
NA	TRBV27	TRBJ2-1	ASSFYRRQDKNNEQF
NA	TRBV12-3/TRBV12-4	TRBJ1-6	ASSGGDSPLH
NA	TRBV18	TRBJ1-1	ASSPGQGSLNTEAF
few	TRBV4-3	TRBJ2-7	ASSQDMGTWKY
NA	TRBV5-1	TRBJ1-1	ASSLDRGDTEAF
NA	TRBV29-1	TRBJ1-5	SVDVVSGQGSLSGQPQH
NA	TRBV19	TRBJ2-4	ASSPGTDKNIQY
NA	TRBV10-3	TRBJ1-5	AISESTAQPQH
NA	TRBV5-1	TRBJ1-2	ASSSEDRIGYGYT
NA	TRBV19	TRBJ1-1	ASSITGRGTEAF
NA	TRBV7-8	TRBJ2-7	ASSLATGNEQY
NA	TRBV3-1/TRBV3-2	TRBJ1-3	ASSQARARNTIY
NA	TRBV6-5	TRBJ1-1	ASSREGTEAF
NA	TRBV12-3/TRBV12-4	TRBJ2-1	ASSYGTKNEQF
NA	TRBV19	TRBJ1-2	ASSSGSPNYGYT
few	TRBV12-5	TRBJ1-1	ASGPDSITEAF
NA	TRBV4-3	TRBJ1-3	ASSQEGTAGNTIY
NA	TRBV4-2	TRBJ2-5	ASSQDWASGKQETQY
NA	TRBV9	TRBJ1-1	ASSVLQEGTAF
NA	TRBV6-6	TRBJ1-5	ASSYSDREDNQPQH
NA	TRBV2	TRBJ1-2	ASSLPPGWTRNFYGYT
NA	TRBV5-4	TRBJ1-3	ASSSETGRNTIY